This T cell receptor (beta chain) was recorded in a study of T cell changes during pregnancy in multiple sclerosis. Method: immunoSEQ multiplex PCR; TCRdb's copy keeps in-frame clones and lacks some. The repertoire has 90,000 to 95,000 clones, 75% to 95% of them found once; the top ten carry around 0.93%. The specimen comprised peripheral blood, sampled before pregnancy. The clonotype was recovered from a female donor with multiple sclerosis, enrolled in a pregnancy study.

The CDR3 DNA sequence: TGTGCCAGCAGCTTAGATTCGGGGGGGATCTCACCCCTCCACTTT. Translation: CASSLDSGGISPLHF. The rearrangement links TRBV7-2 to TRBJ1-6; TRBD1 is a possible D gene (5 bases). Trimming took off 1 base at V and 10 bases at J, with 14 bases between the two ends. The germline gives CDR1 SGHTA, CDR2 FQGNSA. The CDR3 loop spans 15 amino acids.